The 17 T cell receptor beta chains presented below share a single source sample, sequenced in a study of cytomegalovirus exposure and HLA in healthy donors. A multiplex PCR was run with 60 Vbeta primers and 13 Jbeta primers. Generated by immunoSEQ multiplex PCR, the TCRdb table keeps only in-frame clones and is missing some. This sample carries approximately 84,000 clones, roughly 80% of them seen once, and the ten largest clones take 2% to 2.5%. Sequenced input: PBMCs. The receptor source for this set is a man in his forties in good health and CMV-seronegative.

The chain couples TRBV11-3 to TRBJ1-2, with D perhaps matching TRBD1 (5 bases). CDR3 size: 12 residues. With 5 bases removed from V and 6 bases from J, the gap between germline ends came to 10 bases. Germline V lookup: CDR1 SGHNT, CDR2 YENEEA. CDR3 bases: TGTGCCAGCAGCGATCAGGGAAATGGCTACACCTTC. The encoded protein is CASSDQGNGYTF.

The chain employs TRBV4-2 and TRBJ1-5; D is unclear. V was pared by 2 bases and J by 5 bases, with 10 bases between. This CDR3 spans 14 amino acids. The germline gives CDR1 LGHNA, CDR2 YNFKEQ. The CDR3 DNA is TGTGCCAGCAGCCAAACCGGTTTTGATCAGCCCCAGCATTTT. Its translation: CASSQTGFDQPQHF.

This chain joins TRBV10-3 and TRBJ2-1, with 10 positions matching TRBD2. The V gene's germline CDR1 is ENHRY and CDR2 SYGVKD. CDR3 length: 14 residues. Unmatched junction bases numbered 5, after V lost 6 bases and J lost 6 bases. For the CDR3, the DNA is TGTGCCATCAGGGGGACTAGCGTGAGCAATGAGCAGTTCTTC. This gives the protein CAIRGTSVSNEQFF.

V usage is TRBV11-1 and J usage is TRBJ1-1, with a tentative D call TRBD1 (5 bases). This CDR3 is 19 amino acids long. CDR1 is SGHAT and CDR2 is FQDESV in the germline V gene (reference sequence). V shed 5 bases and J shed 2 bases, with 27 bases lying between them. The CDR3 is CASSPFFALAGRFNTEAFF. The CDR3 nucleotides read TGTGCCAGCAGCCCATTCTTCGCGTTGGCAGGGCGATTCAACACTGAAGCTTTCTTT.

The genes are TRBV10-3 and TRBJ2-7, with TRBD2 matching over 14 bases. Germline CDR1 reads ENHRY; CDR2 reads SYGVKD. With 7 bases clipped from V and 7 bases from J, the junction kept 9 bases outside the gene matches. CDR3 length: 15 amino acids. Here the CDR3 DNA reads TGTGCCATCAAGCCGGGACTAGCGGGGGCCGGGGAGCAGTACTTC. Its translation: CAIKPGLAGAGEQYF.

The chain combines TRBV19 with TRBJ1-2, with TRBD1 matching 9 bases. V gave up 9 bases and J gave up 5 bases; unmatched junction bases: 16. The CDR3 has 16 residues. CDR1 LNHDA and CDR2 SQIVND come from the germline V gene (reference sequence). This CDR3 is CASNVAPGQGLYGYTF. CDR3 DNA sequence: TGTGCCAGCAATGTAGCTCCGGGACAGGGCTTATATGGCTACACCTTC.

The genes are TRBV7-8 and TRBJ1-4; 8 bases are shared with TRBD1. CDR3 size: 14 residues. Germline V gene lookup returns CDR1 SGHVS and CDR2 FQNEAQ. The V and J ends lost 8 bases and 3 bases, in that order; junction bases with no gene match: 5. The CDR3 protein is CASQGAAPNEKLFF. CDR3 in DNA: TGTGCCAGCCAGGGGGCCGCGCCTAATGAAAAACTGTTTTTT.

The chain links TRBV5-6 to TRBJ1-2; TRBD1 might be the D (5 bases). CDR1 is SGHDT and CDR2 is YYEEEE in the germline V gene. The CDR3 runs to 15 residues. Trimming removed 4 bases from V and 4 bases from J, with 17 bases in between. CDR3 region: CASSPGTESSYGYTF. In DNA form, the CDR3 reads TGTGCCAGCAGCCCCGGGACTGAGTCTTCCTATGGCTACACCTTC.

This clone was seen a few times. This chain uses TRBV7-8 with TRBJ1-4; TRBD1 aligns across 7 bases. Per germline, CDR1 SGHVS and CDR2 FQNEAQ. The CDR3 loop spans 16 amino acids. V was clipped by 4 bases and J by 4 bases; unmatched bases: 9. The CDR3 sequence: CASSWGRQGYNEKLFF. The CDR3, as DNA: TGTGCCAGCAGCTGGGGTCGACAGGGATATAATGAAAAACTGTTTTTT.

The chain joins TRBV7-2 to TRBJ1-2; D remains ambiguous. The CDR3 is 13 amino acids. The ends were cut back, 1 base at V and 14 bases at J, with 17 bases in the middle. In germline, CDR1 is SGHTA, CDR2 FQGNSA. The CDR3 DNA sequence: TGTGCCAGCAGCTTAGAGGGCAGTCGGAGGCTGACCTTC. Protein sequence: CASSLEGSRRLTF.

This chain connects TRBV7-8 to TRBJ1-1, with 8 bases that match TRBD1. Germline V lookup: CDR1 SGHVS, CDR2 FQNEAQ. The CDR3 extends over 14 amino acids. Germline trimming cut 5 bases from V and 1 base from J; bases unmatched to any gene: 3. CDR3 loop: CASSRTGRNTEAFF. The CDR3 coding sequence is TGTGCCAGCAGCCGGACAGGGCGGAACACTGAAGCTTTCTTT.

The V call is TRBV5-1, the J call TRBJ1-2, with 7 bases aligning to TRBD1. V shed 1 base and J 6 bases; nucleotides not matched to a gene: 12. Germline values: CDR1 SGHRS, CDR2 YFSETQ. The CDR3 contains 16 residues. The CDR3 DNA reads TGCGCCAGCAGCTTGACAGGGGTTACGGTGAGGGATGGCTACACCTTC. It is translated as CASSLTGVTVRDGYTF.

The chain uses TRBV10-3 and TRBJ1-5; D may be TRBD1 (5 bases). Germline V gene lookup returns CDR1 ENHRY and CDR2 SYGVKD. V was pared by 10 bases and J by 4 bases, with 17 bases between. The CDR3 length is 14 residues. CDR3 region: CATGEAGFNQPQHF. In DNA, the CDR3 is TGTGCCACCGGGGAGGCAGGGTTTAATCAGCCCCAGCATTTT.

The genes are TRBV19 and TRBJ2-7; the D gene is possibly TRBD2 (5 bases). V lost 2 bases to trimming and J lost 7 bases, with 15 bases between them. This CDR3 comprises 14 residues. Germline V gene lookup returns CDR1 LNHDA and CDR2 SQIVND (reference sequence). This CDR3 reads CASSISRGAGEQYF. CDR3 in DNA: TGTGCCAGTAGTATAAGCCGGGGAGCTGGGGAGCAGTACTTC.

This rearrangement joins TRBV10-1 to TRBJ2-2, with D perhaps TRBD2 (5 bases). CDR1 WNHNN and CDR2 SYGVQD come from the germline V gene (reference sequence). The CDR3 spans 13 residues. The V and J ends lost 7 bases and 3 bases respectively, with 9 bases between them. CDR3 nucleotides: TGCGCCAGCATGGTGGGAGACACCGGGGAGCTGTTTTTT. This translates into CASMVGDTGELFF.

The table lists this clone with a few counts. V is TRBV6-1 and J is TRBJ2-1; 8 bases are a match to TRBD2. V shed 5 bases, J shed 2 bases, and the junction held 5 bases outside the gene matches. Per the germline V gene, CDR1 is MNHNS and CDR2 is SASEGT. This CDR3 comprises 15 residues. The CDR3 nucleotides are TGTGCCAGCAGTATTAGCGGGACCCCCTACAATGAGCAGTTCTTC. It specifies CASSISGTPYNEQFF.

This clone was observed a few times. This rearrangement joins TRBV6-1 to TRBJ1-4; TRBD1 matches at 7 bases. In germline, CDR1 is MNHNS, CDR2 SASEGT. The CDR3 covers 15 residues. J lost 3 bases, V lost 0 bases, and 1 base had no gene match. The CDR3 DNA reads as TGTGCCAGCAGTGAAGCGGGGACAGCTAATGAAAAACTGTTTTTT. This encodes CASSEAGTANEKLFF.